This entry concerns a single T cell receptor (beta chain). Sequencing targeted TCR beta in blood CD8+ and CD4+ T cells. The Susac syndrome patients fit the recently defined diagnostic criteria for definite or probable disease. This CDR3 region has 15 residues. V lost 1 base to trimming and J lost 5 bases, with 14 bases between them. Germline loops: CDR1 SGHTA, CDR2 FQGNSA. The authors reverse transcribed roughly 0.5 to 1 ug RNA with random hexamers. TCRdb reanalysed the immunoSEQ multiplex PCR reads using MiXCR and keeps one entry per CDR3 protein. In the table there are about 180,000 distinct CDR3 sequences, roughly 94% of which are singletons. These data are taken from a study of CD8 T cells in Susac syndrome. Across the study: Of the sequenced Susac syndrome patients, more than five had active disease and 8 or 9 were in remission.

The chain has TRBV7-2 and TRBJ1-2; D not resolved. Specimen: CD4+ T cells from PBMCs. The receptor's source is a human donor with Susac syndrome. CDR3 nucleotides: TGTGCCAGCAGCTTAGGTCCCGCGACCGTTTATGGCTACACCTTC. The encoded protein is CASSLGPATVYGYTF.